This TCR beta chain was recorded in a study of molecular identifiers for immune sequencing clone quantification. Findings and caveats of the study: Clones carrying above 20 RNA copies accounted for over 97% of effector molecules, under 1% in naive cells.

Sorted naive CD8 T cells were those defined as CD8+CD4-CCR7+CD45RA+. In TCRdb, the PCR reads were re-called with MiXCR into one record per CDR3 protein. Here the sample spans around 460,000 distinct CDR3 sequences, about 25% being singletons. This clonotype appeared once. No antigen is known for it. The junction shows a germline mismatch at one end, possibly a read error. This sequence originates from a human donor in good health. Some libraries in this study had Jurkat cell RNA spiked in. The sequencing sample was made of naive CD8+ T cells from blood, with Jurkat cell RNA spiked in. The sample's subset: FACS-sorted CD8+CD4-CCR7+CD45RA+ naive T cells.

CDR3 in amino acids: CASSQSGTGTTGAFF. CDR3 nucleotides: TGCGCCAGCAGCCAATCCGGGACAGGGACCACTGGAGCTTTCTTT. The chain uses TRBV4-1 and TRBJ1-1; TRBD1 matches at 9 bases. The germline V gene has CDR1 MGHRA and CDR2 YSYEKL. The CDR3 runs 15 residues.